The entry that follows covers one TCR beta chain sequence. No cognate antigen has been identified for it. There are no base qualities to consult, and no much larger clone falls within one base. The trial excluded patients who had a history of autoimmune disease or who were on systemic immunosuppression. In every dose cohort, peripheral blood was drawn for TCR sequencing at baseline, cycle 4 day 1, and cycle 7 day 1. The samples were drawn from a first-in-human, open-label, multicenter phase I dose-escalation trial of ivuxolimab. Adults with locally advanced or metastatic melanoma, renal cell, hepatocellular, or head and neck squamous cell carcinoma were enrolled in the trial. Before TCR sequencing, CD4+ T cells and CD8+ T cells from peripheral blood were sorted into separate populations. V was cut back by 2 bases and J by 0 bases, leaving a gap of 14 bases between them. CDR1 and CDR2 are drawn from the germline V gene: LGHNA, YSLEER. The CDR3 measures 16 amino acids from cysteine to phenylalanine. The only DNA kept is the CDR3, 48 bases in frame from the first base.

Genomic DNA was isolated from the sorted cells so that the TCRbeta CDR3 region could be sequenced. The immunoSEQ Assay was used to sequence the TCRbeta CDR3 regions. TCRdb holds this immuneACCESS table with in-frame rearrangements only. Some clones are missing; in checked studies, unresolved V genes explain under half, and the rest has no known cause. The sample table shows some 76,000 clones, and about 90% are seen once. The top ten hold about 8.3% of the sample. The sample comes from a study of OX40 agonist ivuxolimab in advanced cancers. About the study as a whole: Ivuxolimab was an agonistic, fully human IgG2 monoclonal antibody directed against OX40 (CD134), a costimulatory receptor. Intravenous ivuxolimab was administered to patients every 2 weeks at six dose levels: 0.01, 0.1, 0.3, 1.5, 3 and 10 mg/kg. Among the approximately 50 dose-escalation patients, around 19 had hepatocellular carcinoma, about 15 melanoma, 9 renal cell carcinoma and 9 head and neck cancer. In the dose-escalation cohort, approximately 82% of patients were male, and the mean age was approximately 60 years with a range of roughly 20 to 79. Prior anti-PD-1, anti-PD-L1 or anti-CTLA-4 therapy was permitted, and 40% of dose-escalation patients had received checkpoint inhibitors. Partial responses occurred in three dose-escalation patients, of whom one had hepatocellular carcinoma and two had cutaneous melanoma. Peripheral TCRbeta sequencing was intended to test whether TCR sequence diversity was altered and clonal T-cell expansion was caused by ivuxolimab. The paper covers the monotherapy dose-escalation part of the phase I ivuxolimab trial, which included N ≈ 50 patients.

The full study reports these points: After ivuxolimab, expanded clones were on average more numerous among CD8+ T cells than among CD4+ T cells. At doses from 0.1 to 3.0 mg/kg, clonal expansion was seen in both CD4+ and CD8+ blood T cells between baseline and week 6. Partial responders in the 0.1-3.0 mg/kg groups had among the lowest normalized peripheral clonal expansion, especially among CD8+ T cells. Low levels of normalized T-cell clonal expansion were also seen in some patients who did not respond. The antigen specificity of the peripheral T cells that underwent clonal expansion was not determined.

The TCR comes from an adult with an advanced solid tumor such as melanoma, head and neck, liver or kidney cancer. Recombination joined TRBV4-3 with TRBJ2-7; a tentative D call is TRBD1 (5 bases match). The specimen was CD4+ or CD8+ T cells sorted from blood, collected in a trial of the OX40 agonist ivuxolimab. The CDR3 in this case is CASSQTLDRTSYEQYF. The sequenced DNA is TGCGCCAGCAGCCAAACCCTTGACAGAACCTCCTACGAGCAGTACTTC.